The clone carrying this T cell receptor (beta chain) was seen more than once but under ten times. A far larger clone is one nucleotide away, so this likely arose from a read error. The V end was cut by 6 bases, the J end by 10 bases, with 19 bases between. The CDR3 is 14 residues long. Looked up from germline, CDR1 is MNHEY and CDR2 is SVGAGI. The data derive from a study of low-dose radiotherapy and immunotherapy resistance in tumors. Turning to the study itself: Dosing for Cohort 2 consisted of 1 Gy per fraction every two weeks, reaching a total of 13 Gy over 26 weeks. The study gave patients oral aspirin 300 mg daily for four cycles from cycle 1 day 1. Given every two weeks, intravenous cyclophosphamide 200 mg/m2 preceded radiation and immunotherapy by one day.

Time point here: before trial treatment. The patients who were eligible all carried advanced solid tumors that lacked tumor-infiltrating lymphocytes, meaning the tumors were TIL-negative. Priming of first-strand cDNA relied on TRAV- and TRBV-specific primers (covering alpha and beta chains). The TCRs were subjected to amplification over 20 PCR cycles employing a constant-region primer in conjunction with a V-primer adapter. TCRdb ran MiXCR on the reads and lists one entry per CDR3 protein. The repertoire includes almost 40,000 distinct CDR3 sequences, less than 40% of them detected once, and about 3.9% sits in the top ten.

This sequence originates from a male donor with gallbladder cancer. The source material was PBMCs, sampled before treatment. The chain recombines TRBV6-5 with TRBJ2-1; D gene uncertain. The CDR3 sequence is CASSPGLFGYEQFF. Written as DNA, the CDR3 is TGTGCCAGCAGCCCCGGGTTGTTCGGCTACGAGCAGTTCTTC.